The 22 T cell receptor beta chains below were found in one sample sequenced in a study of radiotherapy plus CTLA-4 blockade in lung cancer. This table comes from immunoSEQ multiplex PCR, and its TCRdb copy is limited to in-frame clones, with some not included. Of about 120,000 clones in the sample, approximately 90% were seen once. This specimen was peripheral blood, taken from a patient treated with radiotherapy plus ipilimumab. The receptors derive from a human donor with non-small cell lung cancer that progressed on radiotherapy plus ipilimumab.

A few counts support this clone. The rearrangement joins TRBV2 to TRBJ2-7; tentatively, D is TRBD2 (5 bases). CDR3 length equals 14 residues. Germline CDR1 is SNHLY and CDR2 is FYNNEI. Trimming removed 3 bases from V and 3 bases from J, with 12 bases in between. The DNA for the CDR3 is TGTGCCAGCAGTGATTGGGCTAGCCGCTACGAGCAGTACTTC. Encoded protein: CASSDWASRYEQYF.

This clone was observed at least ten times. V is TRBV27 and J is TRBJ2-7; 7 bases map to TRBD1. The CDR3 consists of 15 residues. Germline-derived CDR1 and CDR2 are MNHEY and SMNVEV (reference sequence). J gave up 4 bases and V 3 bases, and 9 bases lay outside the gene matches. Written as DNA, the CDR3 is TGTGCCAGCAGTTTCTCAGGGGGTGGTGGTTACGAGCAGTACTTC. The encoded protein is CASSFSGGGGYEQYF.

The gene calls are TRBV18 and TRBJ2-7; no clear D gene. Trimming took off 2 bases at V and 4 bases at J, with 18 bases between the two ends. The germline V gene has CDR1 KGHSH and CDR2 LQKENI. The CDR3 length is 16 residues. CDR3 sequence reads: CASSPITGSFNYEQYF. CDR3 nucleotides: TGTGCCAGCTCACCAATCACCGGATCCTTTAATTACGAGCAGTACTTC. Drawing the rest from reference TRBV18 and TRBJ2-7, the complete variable domain is NAGVMQNPRHLVRRRGQEARLRCSPMKGHSHVYWYRQLPEEGLKFMVYLQKENIIDESGMPKERFSAEFPKEGPSILRIQQVVRGDSAAYFCASSPITGSFNYEQYFGPGTRLTVT.

The chain has TRBV29-1 and TRBJ2-3; no clear D. The CDR3 contains 12 residues. The germline V gene has CDR1 SQVTM and CDR2 ANQGSEA. V lost 7 bases and J 1 base, leaving 9 bases between the germline ends. The CDR3 DNA reads as TGCAGCGAGCTTTCGGGCACAGATACGCAGTATTTT. It yields the protein CSELSGTDTQYF.

The rearrangement joins TRBV6-1 to TRBJ2-5; 9 bases fit TRBD1. The germline V gene encodes CDR1 MNHNS and CDR2 SASEGT. V trimming: 8 bases; J trimming: 5 bases; junction bases outside the gene matches: 9. This CDR3 region has 14 residues. Here the CDR3 DNA reads TGTGCCAGCGTACGGGACAGGGTTCTTGAGACCCAGTACTTC. Translation gives CASVRDRVLETQYF.

The CDR3 DNA reads as TGTGCCAGCAGCTTAGGCGGGAGCGGGACCGGGGAGCTGTTTTTT. Translating it yields CASSLGGSGTGELFF. The chain is built from TRBV11-1 and TRBJ2-2; 7 bases match TRBD2. The ends lost 1 base at V and 5 bases at J; junction bases unmatched: 4. Per germline, CDR1 SGHAT and CDR2 FQDESV (reference sequence). The CDR3 consists of 15 residues.

For this clone: Distinct nucleotide sequences in the sample also encode this CDR3. This rearrangement joins TRBV5-1 to TRBJ2-1; 11 bases fit TRBD2. CDR1 SGHRS and CDR2 YFSETQ come from the germline V gene. The CDR3 contains 15 residues. After removal of 2 bases from V and 3 bases from J, the junction contained 1 base not matched to a gene. This chain's CDR3 is CASSFGTSGYNEQFF. In DNA, the CDR3 is TGCGCCAGCAGCTTCGGGACTAGCGGCTACAATGAGCAGTTCTTC.

The J gene is TRBJ2-7, the V gene TRBV7-8, with 7 positions matching TRBD2. Germline V gene sequence: CDR1 SGHVS, CDR2 FQNEAQ. The CDR3 runs to 14 residues. V lost 3 bases to trimming and J lost 4 bases; unmatched junction nucleotides: 6. CDR3 protein: CASSFSGGSYEQYF. CDR3 DNA sequence: TGTGCCAGCAGCTTTTCGGGCGGGAGTTACGAGCAGTACTTC.

The rearrangement joins TRBV12-2 to TRBJ2-1; the DNA was not compared with TRBD2, the D call given in the table. TRBV12-2 counts as a pseudogene. The CDR3 totals 17 residues. The CDR3 coding sequence is TGTGCAAGTCGCCGATGCCTGGGACTAGCGGTTTACAATGAGCAGTTCTTC. Protein product: CASRRCLGLAVYNEQFF.

The J gene is TRBJ2-7, the V gene TRBV2; TRBD1 might be the D (6 bases). Trimming took off 4 bases at V and 3 bases at J, with 13 bases between the two ends. The CDR3 sequence is 14 residues long. Per germline, CDR1 SNHLY and CDR2 FYNNEI. The CDR3 here is CASSGGLWSYEQYF. In DNA form, the CDR3 reads TGTGCCAGCAGTGGGGGGCTTTGGAGCTACGAGCAGTACTTC.

The CDR3 DNA sequence: TGTGCCAGCAGCCGACTAGCCCGAATTCAGTTCTACAATGAGCAGTTCTTC. Translation: CASSRLARIQFYNEQFF. The rearrangement links TRBV2 to TRBJ2-1; 7 nucleotides align to TRBD2. CDR3 length equals 17 residues. Trimming removed 6 bases from V and 3 bases from J; junction bases left unmatched: 14. Germline assignment: CDR1 SNHLY and CDR2 FYNNEI.

This chain joins TRBV6-1 and TRBJ1-2; no firm D call. CDR1 and CDR2 from the germline V gene are MNHNS and SASEGT. The CDR3 length is 13 residues. V dropped 2 bases and J dropped 2 bases, with 6 bases sitting between them. The CDR3 DNA reads TGTGCCAGCAGTGAAAGATTGAACTATGGCTACACCTTC. This encodes CASSERLNYGYTF.

This clone was counted a few times. The rearrangement links TRBV25-1 to TRBJ2-7; D gene uncertain. Per germline, CDR1 MGHDK and CDR2 SYGVNS. The CDR3 contains 11 residues. Trimming cost V 4 bases and J 4 bases, with 5 bases left between them. The CDR3 DNA follows: TGTGCCAGCAGTGCGCATTACGAGCAGTACTTC. Translation gives CASSAHYEQYF.

This chain links TRBV5-1 with TRBJ2-1; D not certain. Germline lookup yields CDR1 SGHRS and CDR2 YFSETQ. V lost 4 bases and J lost 9, with 14 bases in between. CDR3 size: 13 residues. CDR3 loop: CASSEDPLSEQFF. The CDR3 region has the DNA TGCGCCAGCAGCGAGGACCCCCTAAGTGAGCAGTTCTTC.

The J gene is TRBJ2-2, the V gene TRBV6-1; D call uncertain. The V and J ends lost 1 base and 2 bases respectively, with 11 bases between them. Germline V gene lookup returns CDR1 MNHNS and CDR2 SASEGT. CDR3 length equals 16 residues. CDR3 nucleotides: TGTGCCAGCAGTGAAGTACGGGCTGGCAACACCGGGGAGCTGTTTTTT. Translation gives CASSEVRAGNTGELFF.

The rearrangement joins TRBV19 to TRBJ1-6; D is ambiguous. This CDR3 is 15 amino acids long. V was trimmed by 4 bases and J by 10 bases, leaving 17 bases between them. The germline V gene encodes CDR1 LNHDA and CDR2 SQIVND (reference sequence). The CDR3: CASSKPASSGSPLHF. The CDR3 DNA follows: TGTGCCAGTAGTAAGCCCGCCAGCTCCGGGTCACCCCTCCACTTT.

This chain links TRBV10-3 with TRBJ2-3; D is uncertain. V lost 4 bases and J lost 4, with 9 bases in between. Germline V gene data show CDR1 as ENHRY and CDR2 as SYGVKD. This CDR3 has 13 amino acids. The CDR3 DNA reads as TGTGCCATCAGTGGGACCGACCCAGATACGCAGTATTTT. This encodes CAISGTDPDTQYF.

V is TRBV7-2 and J is TRBJ2-3; 11 positions agree with TRBD2. The germline V gene encodes CDR1 SGHTA and CDR2 FQGNSA. The CDR3 consists of 16 residues. Trimming took 0 bases from V and 1 from J; bases not matched to a gene: 0. CDR3 amino acids: CASSLASGRGTDTQYF. In DNA, the CDR3 is TGTGCCAGCAGCTTAGCTAGCGGGAGGGGCACAGATACGCAGTATTTT.

This chain uses TRBV21-1 with TRBJ2-7; no check of the table's D call, TRBD2, against the DNA was made. TRBV21-1 has pseudogene status. The length of the CDR3 is 14 residues. CDR3: CASSIGTAPYEQYF. CDR3 coding DNA: TGTGCCAGCAGCATCGGGACTGCCCCCTACGAGCAGTACTTC.

The chain has TRBV25-1 and TRBJ2-5, with a possible D match to TRBD2 (5 bases). The V end was cut by 7 bases, the J end by 2 bases, with 14 bases between. Per the germline V gene, CDR1 is MGHDK and CDR2 is SYGVNS. The CDR3 is made up of 14 amino acids. DNA of the CDR3: TGTGCCAGCACCAGAAGCGGTGGTCAAGAGACCCAGTACTTC. Translation gives CASTRSGGQETQYF.

This clone was observed once. The chain combines TRBV18 with TRBJ2-2; no reliable D call. Trimming left V 3 bases short and J 1 base short, with 12 bases between. CDR3 size: 16 residues. CDR1 and CDR2 from the germline V gene are KGHSH and LQKENI. CDR3 residues: CASSPVGLVNTGELFF. The CDR3 bases are TGTGCCAGCTCACCGGTCGGTTTAGTGAACACCGGGGAGCTGTTTTTT. The whole variable domain, filled in from reference TRBV18 and TRBJ2-2, reads NAGVMQNPRHLVRRRGQEARLRCSPMKGHSHVYWYRQLPEEGLKFMVYLQKENIIDESGMPKERFSAEFPKEGPSILRIQQVVRGDSAAYFCASSPVGLVNTGELFFGEGSRLTVL.

V usage is TRBV5-5 and J usage is TRBJ2-1; D is ambiguous. Trimming took off 3 bases at V and 0 bases at J, with 7 bases between the two ends. The CDR3 spans 14 residues. In germline, CDR1 is SGHKS, CDR2 YYEKEE (reference sequence). In DNA form, the CDR3 reads TGTGCCAGCAGCTCTCCCAGCTCCTACAATGAGCAGTTCTTC. The encoded protein is CASSSPSSYNEQFF.